This TCR beta chain originates from a study of molecular identifiers for immune sequencing clone quantification. Across the whole study: Naive CD8 cell RNA, from roughly 21,000 or 96,000 cells, was split five ways in replicates, with four sequenced.

CDR1 and CDR2 from the germline V gene are MDHEN and SYDVKM. This CDR3 has 14 amino acids. V lost 4 bases and J 5 bases, leaving 14 bases between the germline ends. Each CDR3 protein gets one entry after TCRdb re-called the PCR reads with MiXCR. The table records about 510,000 distinct CDR3 sequences, about a fifth of them present only once. Using a CD8+CD4-CCR7+CD45RA+ phenotype, naive CD8 T cells were sorted. This clonotype was picked up many times. Its cognate antigen is unknown. Study findings and constraints: Spiked Jurkat TCR RNA equal to one cell could reportedly be picked out among some 1 million naive cells. Clones that had above 20 RNA copies took up over 97% of effector molecules but under 1% in naive cells.

Sequenced sample: naive CD8+ T cells from blood, with Jurkat cell RNA spiked in. This sample's subset: FACS-sorted CD8+CD4-CCR7+CD45RA+ naive T cells. The chain has TRBV28 and TRBJ1-1, with D possibly TRBD1 on 5 matching bases. The TCR originated in a human donor in good health. Some libraries in this study had Jurkat cell RNA spiked in. CDR3 in amino acids: CASSSRDGWTEAFF. CDR3 sequence (DNA): TGTGCCAGCAGTTCTCGGGACGGTTGGACTGAAGCTTTCTTT.